What follows are 21 T cell receptor beta chains derived from one specimen sequenced in a study of early T cells in non-severe SARS-CoV-2 infection. TCRdb re-called the 5' RACE reads with MiXCR, one entry per CDR3 protein. The data contain some 52,000 distinct CDR3 sequences, 7% to 9% of them singletons. The sequenced material came from whole blood. The receptor set was obtained from an adult who was a healthcare worker with PCR-confirmed SARS-CoV-2 infection or an uninfected control (not recorded which).

This clonotype has just a few counts. The chain links TRBV6-5 to TRBJ1-1, with 8 nucleotides matching TRBD1. V lost 6 bases, J lost 3 bases, and 0 bases stayed unmatched. The CDR3 runs to 12 residues. Germline V gene lookup returns CDR1 MNHEY and CDR2 SVGAGI. The CDR3 region has the DNA TGTGCCAGCAGGACAGGGGACACTGAAGCTTTCTTT. Its protein product is CASRTGDTEAFF.

This clonotype appeared many times. The rearrangement uses TRBV7-2 and TRBJ1-2; 8 nucleotides agree with TRBD1. Per the germline V gene, CDR1 is SGHTA and CDR2 is FQGNSA. This CDR3 is 16 amino acids long. The V gene end was trimmed by 3 bases and the J gene end by 4 bases; junction bases not matched to a gene: 10. The CDR3 nucleotides are TGTGCCAGCAGCTTTGAAATCCAGGGGGCGGGCTATGGCTACACCTTC. Amino acids: CASSFEIQGAGYGYTF.

In its sample, this clonotype was seen many times. The gene calls are TRBV2 and TRBJ2-1, with 9 bases identical to TRBD2. J lost 0 bases, V lost 10 bases, and 4 bases had no gene match. Germline V gene lookup returns CDR1 SNHLY and CDR2 FYNNEI. The CDR3 totals 14 residues. CDR3 DNA sequence: TGTGCCATGCGTAGCGGGAGCTCCTACAATGAGCAGTTCTTC. It codes for CAMRSGSSYNEQFF.

This clonotype was seen more than once but under ten times. V is TRBV11-2 and J is TRBJ2-7, with D unclear. Germline CDR1 is SGHAT and CDR2 is FQNNGV. Trimming cost V 5 bases and J 3 bases, with 17 bases left between them. The CDR3 is 15 amino acids. The CDR3 DNA reads TGTGCCAGCAGCCGCACTGGCGGCTTAGGCTACGAGCAGTACTTC. It translates to CASSRTGGLGYEQYF.

The table lists this clonotype with a few counts. CDR3 nucleotide sequence: TGTGCCAGCAGTCCTAGCTTTGGGGGCACAGATACGCAGTATTTT. Translation gives CASSPSFGGTDTQYF. The genes are TRBV2 and TRBJ2-3, with a possible D match to TRBD2 (5 bases). The V end was cut by 5 bases, the J end by 1 base, with 13 bases between. Germline V lookup: CDR1 SNHLY, CDR2 FYNNEI. The CDR3 sequence is 15 residues long.

In its sample, this clonotype was seen a few times. The V and J genes are TRBV20-1 and TRBJ2-5, with 11 positions matching TRBD2. The V gene end was trimmed by 2 bases and the J gene end by 2 bases; junction bases not matched to a gene: 4. Per the germline V gene, CDR1 is DFQATT and CDR2 is SNEGSKA (reference sequence). The CDR3 spans 15 residues. CDR3 nucleotides: TGCAGTGCTAGACCTAGCGGGGGGCCGCAAGAGACCCAGTACTTC. It specifies CSARPSGGPQETQYF.

This clonotype was observed at least ten times. V gene TRBV4-2 combines with J gene TRBJ2-3; D call uncertain. This CDR3 is 13 amino acids long. Germline-derived CDR1 and CDR2 are LGHNA and YNFKEQ. V was cut by 0 bases and J by 4 bases, with 5 bases left in between. Here the CDR3 reads CASSQDAADTQYF. CDR3 nucleotides: TGTGCCAGCAGCCAAGATGCAGCAGATACGCAGTATTTT.

This clonotype was recorded at least ten times. The rearrangement uses TRBV27 and TRBJ2-2; D remains unclear. The CDR3 runs to 14 residues. V lost 6 bases, J lost 6 bases, and 14 bases lay in between. Per germline, CDR1 MNHEY and CDR2 SMNVEV (reference sequence). The CDR3 loop is CASRMVGLAGELFF. Here the CDR3 DNA reads TGTGCCAGCAGAATGGTAGGGTTGGCCGGGGAGCTGTTTTTT.

This clonotype was seen repeatedly, ten times or more. V gene TRBV20-1 combines with J gene TRBJ2-3, with 9 bases identical to TRBD2. With V trimmed by 5 bases and J by 5 bases, 20 bases remained unmatched. CDR1 DFQATT and CDR2 SNEGSKA come from the germline V gene (reference sequence). CDR3 length: 18 amino acids. For the CDR3, the DNA is TGCAGTGCTCCTCACCATGGTCCCGGGCTAGCGGGGTTAGATACGCAGTATTTT. Its protein product is CSAPHHGPGLAGLDTQYF.

This clonotype came up a few times. The CDR3 coding sequence is TGTGCCAGCAGCTTTAGGAGGAACACCGGGGAGCTGTTTTTT. It yields the protein CASSFRRNTGELFF. The rearrangement links TRBV7-3 to TRBJ2-2; D remains ambiguous. The length of the CDR3 is 14 residues. Germline CDR1 SGHTA, CDR2 FQGTGA. Trimming removed 3 bases from V and 1 base from J, with 6 bases in between.

This clonotype appeared a few times. J is TRBJ1-5 and V is TRBV6-1; D remains unclear. The germline gives CDR1 MNHNS, CDR2 SASEGT. CDR3 size: 13 residues. V lost 6 bases and J lost 0, with 6 bases in between. CDR3 sequence: CASRDYSNQPQHF. Here the CDR3 DNA reads TGTGCCAGCAGGGACTATAGCAATCAGCCCCAGCATTTT.

The chain couples TRBV6-6 to TRBJ2-2; a possible D gene is TRBD2 (6 bases). The germline V gene has CDR1 MNHNY and CDR2 SVGAGI (reference sequence). Between the trimmed V and J ends, which lost 6 bases and 7 bases, there was a span of 9 bases. This CDR3 has 12 residues. The CDR3 protein is CASSLSGGELFF. For the CDR3, the DNA is TGTGCCAGCAGCCTTAGCGGCGGGGAGCTGTTTTTT.

This chain links TRBV18 with TRBJ2-3, with TRBD2 identical over 11 bases. CDR1 is KGHSH and CDR2 is LQKENI in the germline V gene. J gave up 1 base and V 3 bases, and 3 bases lay outside the gene matches. The CDR3 has 16 amino acids. As DNA, the CDR3 is TGTGCCAGCTCACCCCTAGCGGGGGGCCGCACAGATACGCAGTATTTT. This translates into CASSPLAGGRTDTQYF. The full variable domain, with the rest looked up from reference TRBV18 and TRBJ2-3, is NAGVMQNPRHLVRRRGQEARLRCSPMKGHSHVYWYRQLPEEGLKFMVYLQKENIIDESGMPKERFSAEFPKEGPSILRIQQVVRGDSAAYFCASSPLAGGRTDTQYFGPGTRLTVL.

This sequence joins TRBV5-5 and TRBJ1-1; D remains ambiguous. The V and J ends lost 1 base and 5 bases respectively, with 15 bases between them. The CDR3 is 15 amino acids. From germline, CDR1 is SGHKS and CDR2 YYEKEE (reference sequence). This chain's CDR3 is CASSLRPAPETEAFF. The CDR3 DNA sequence: TGTGCCAGCAGCTTGCGGCCCGCCCCCGAAACTGAAGCTTTCTTT.

The table lists this clonotype with a few counts. The chain recombines TRBV28 with TRBJ2-4, with 10 bases identical to TRBD1. The CDR3 has 15 residues. V dropped 6 bases and J dropped 8; count of bases not matched to a gene: 10. CDR1 and CDR2 from the germline V gene are MDHEN and SYDVKM. DNA for the CDR3: TGTGCCAGCAGACCACCGGGACAGGGGCAACACATTCAGTACTTC. It encodes CASRPPGQGQHIQYF.

This clonotype came up many times. This chain connects TRBV18 to TRBJ2-3, with D possibly matching TRBD1 (6 bases). Germline-derived CDR1 and CDR2 are KGHSH and LQKENI. V was trimmed by 0 bases and J by 3 bases, leaving 7 bases between them. The CDR3 has 14 amino acids. CDR3 amino acids: CASSPPGATDTQYF. DNA of the CDR3: TGTGCCAGCTCACCACCGGGGGCAACAGATACGCAGTATTTT.

The V and J genes are TRBV27 and TRBJ2-3; unclear D gene. V was shortened by 3 bases and J by 3 bases, with 13 bases between the two germline ends. This CDR3 is built from 15 residues. From germline, CDR1 is MNHEY and CDR2 SMNVEV (reference sequence). CDR3: CASSFNWAGTDTQYF. The DNA of the CDR3 is TGTGCCAGCAGTTTCAACTGGGCTGGGACAGATACGCAGTATTTT.

This clonotype has at least ten counts. This chain uses TRBV28 with TRBJ1-5, with 9 bases matching TRBD1. Looked up from germline, CDR1 is MDHEN and CDR2 is SYDVKM. CDR3 length: 15 residues. With V trimmed by 2 bases and J by 7 bases, 6 bases remained unmatched. Here the CDR3 DNA reads TGTGCCAGCAGTTTAGGGGGGACAGGGTTGCAGCCCCAGCATTTT. Amino acid sequence: CASSLGGTGLQPQHF.

This clonotype was picked up many times. The gene calls are TRBV28 and TRBJ2-7, with 9 bases lining up with TRBD1. V lost 4 bases and J lost 3; bases outside the gene matches: 4. The CDR3 runs 14 residues. In germline, CDR1 is MDHEN, CDR2 SYDVKM. The DNA of the CDR3 is TGTGCCAGCAGTTGGGGACAGGGACTCTACGAGCAGTACTTC. Amino acid sequence: CASSWGQGLYEQYF.

This clonotype was counted ten times or more. The chain combines TRBV6-5 with TRBJ2-5; D gene ambiguous. Trimming took 6 bases from V and 1 from J, leaving 12 bases between them. This CDR3 has 14 amino acids. Germline CDR1 is MNHEY and CDR2 is SVGAGI. The CDR3 DNA follows: TGTGCCAGCAGGCAACGACGGACCCAAGAGACCCAGTACTTC. This sequence encodes CASRQRRTQETQYF.

The rearrangement links TRBV29-1 to TRBJ2-3; no clear D. Trimming stripped 7 bases from V and 0 bases from J, with 11 bases between. The CDR3 covers 13 residues. In germline, CDR1 is SQVTM, CDR2 ANQGSEA. In DNA, the CDR3 is TGCAGCGCCTCATTTGGGAGCACAGATACGCAGTATTTT. Residues: CSASFGSTDTQYF.